The sequence of this T cell receptor beta chain was determined in a study of cytomegalovirus exposure and HLA in healthy donors. CDR1 is SGHNT and CDR2 is YYREEE in the germline V gene (reference sequence). V shed 4 bases and J 0 bases; nucleotides not matched to a gene: 5. This CDR3 contains 15 residues. The table came from immunoSEQ multiplex PCR; TCRdb's copy has only in-frame clones and leaves some out. The table lists approximately 150,000 clones, more than 70% of them singletons. The clonotype was recovered from a man aged 30 to 39 in good health and CMV-seropositive. J is TRBJ2-7 and V is TRBV5-4; the match to TRBD1 covers 9 bases. The material sequenced was PBMCs. CDR3 region: CASSPPTGGSYEQYF. For the CDR3, the DNA is TGTGCCAGCAGCCCACCGACAGGGGGCTCCTACGAGCAGTACTTC.